Below, 32 T cell receptor beta chains from the same sample are listed, as sequenced in a study of T cell repertoires in cytomegalovirus infection. Each CDR3 protein gets one entry after TCRdb re-called the reads with MiXCR. The sample holds a few hundred thousand distinct CDR3 sequences; 9% to 9.5% are singletons and the top ten take over 3.5%. Sample: PBMCs. These receptors came from a human donor in good health (CMV status not recorded). Some clones in this sample may be carry-over from other donors' samples.

In its sample, this clonotype was seen a few times. The rearrangement links TRBV7-6 to TRBJ2-7; no clear D. In germline, CDR1 is SGHVS, CDR2 FNYEAQ. CDR3 length: 13 amino acids. Trimming left V 3 bases short and J 3 bases short, with 9 bases between. CDR3 sequence (DNA): TGTGCCAGCAGCTTTAGAGCAAGCTACGAGCAGTACTTC. Encoded protein: CASSFRASYEQYF.

There are many counts of this clonotype. The CDR3 DNA reads TGTGCCAGCAGCCCCCAAAGAGGCGGGGTTAGCGGGGGAGAGCAGTACTTC. Its protein is CASSPQRGGVSGGEQYF. V usage is TRBV4-2 and J usage is TRBJ2-7; 9 bases align to TRBD2. The V gene end was trimmed by 4 bases and the J gene end by 7 bases; junction bases not matched to a gene: 17. CDR1 and CDR2 from the germline V gene are LGHNA and YNFKEQ. The CDR3 spans 17 residues.

The rearrangement joins TRBV5-1 to TRBJ1-2, with D unclear. V was shortened by 4 bases and J by 3 bases, with 4 bases between the two germline ends. This CDR3 spans 11 amino acids. The germline V gene encodes CDR1 SGHRS and CDR2 YFSETQ. CDR3 amino acids: CASSDDYGYTF. The CDR3 DNA is TGCGCCAGCAGCGACGACTATGGCTACACCTTC.

This clonotype was picked up a small number of times. The chain is built from TRBV5-6 and TRBJ1-1, with 8 bases identical to TRBD1. Germline V lookup: CDR1 SGHDT, CDR2 YYEEEE. Losses at the gene ends were 3 bases for V and 1 base for J; bases not matched to a gene: 8. CDR3 length equals 16 residues. The CDR3 coding sequence is TGTGCCAGCAGCTACTTCAGGGGGCGCGGGAACACTGAAGCTTTCTTT. Its protein product is CASSYFRGRGNTEAFF.

This clonotype appeared a single time. The genes are TRBV27 and TRBJ2-7; weak D call: TRBD2 (6 bases). V lost 3 bases and J 3 bases, leaving 15 bases between the germline ends. Germline CDR1 is MNHEY and CDR2 is SMNVEV (reference sequence). This CDR3 has 15 amino acids. The CDR3 reads CASSLTAGLFYEQYF. CDR3 bases: TGTGCCAGCAGTTTGACGGCGGGACTCTTCTACGAGCAGTACTTC.

This clonotype occurred a few times. V gene TRBV27 combines with J gene TRBJ2-2; D is ambiguous. The CDR3 is 12 amino acids. Germline V CDR1 and CDR2: MNHEY, SMNVEV (reference sequence). Trimming removed 8 bases from V and 7 bases from J, with 11 bases in between. In nucleotides, the CDR3 is TGTGCCAGCGCCTCGAGACTCGGGGAGCTGTTTTTT. Its protein product is CASASRLGELFF.

This clonotype was detected a few times. The chain's CDR3 is CASSQRPGETQYF. CDR3 DNA sequence: TGTGCCAGCAGCCAACGGCCCGGGGAGACCCAGTACTTC. V is TRBV7-3 and J is TRBJ2-5; D call uncertain. The CDR3 runs to 13 residues. The V gene's germline CDR1 is SGHTA and CDR2 FQGTGA. V was clipped by 5 bases and J by 5 bases, with 12 bases between them.

This clonotype came up a few times. The CDR3 protein is CASSLEGGNTIYF. DNA of the CDR3: TGTGCCAGCAGCTTGGAGGGTGGAAACACCATATATTTT. J is TRBJ1-3 and V is TRBV7-2; unclear D gene. Germline V lookup: CDR1 SGHTA, CDR2 FQGNSA. The V end lost 3 bases, the J end lost 3 bases, and 6 bases lay between the germline ends. The CDR3 consists of 13 residues.

Ten or more counts support this clonotype. The chain joins TRBV27 to TRBJ2-1, with 14 nucleotides matching TRBD2. Trimming at V came to 5 bases and at J to 8 bases, leaving 5 bases not matched to a gene. In germline, CDR1 is MNHEY, CDR2 SMNVEV (reference sequence). The CDR3 spans 15 residues. The CDR3 loop is CASSTGTSGSYEQFF. CDR3 DNA: TGTGCCAGCAGTACCGGGACTAGCGGGAGCTATGAGCAGTTCTTC.

This clonotype came up a few times. The chain is built from TRBV28 and TRBJ2-3; no firm D call. The CDR3 consists of 12 residues. Germline lookup yields CDR1 MDHEN and CDR2 SYDVKM. Trimming left V 5 bases short and J 6 bases short, with 9 bases between. In DNA, the CDR3 is TGTGCCAGCAGTCTTAATGTGGATACGCAGTATTTT. It encodes CASSLNVDTQYF.

This clonotype was recorded at least ten times. The chain recombines TRBV7-2 with TRBJ2-6; D ambiguous. This CDR3 is built from 11 residues. Trimming took 10 bases from V and 0 from J, leaving 1 base between them. Germline CDR1 reads SGHTA; CDR2 reads FQGNSA. DNA for the CDR3: TGTGCCATCTCTGGGGCCAACGTCCTGACTTTC. It translates to CAISGANVLTF.

This clonotype was recorded at least ten times. This rearrangement joins TRBV7-6 to TRBJ2-1; 7 nucleotides match TRBD1. This CDR3 comprises 15 residues. CDR1 is SGHVS, CDR2 FNYEAQ, per germline. J gave up 4 bases and V 2 bases, and 5 bases lay outside the gene matches. The chain's CDR3 is CASSLYRGLYNEQFF. DNA for the CDR3: TGTGCCAGCAGCTTATACAGGGGTCTTTACAATGAGCAGTTCTTC.

In this sample, this clonotype turned up many times. The J gene is TRBJ2-7, the V gene TRBV12-3 or TRBV12-4; 8 bases match TRBD2. The V gene end was trimmed by 6 bases and the J gene end by 0 bases; junction bases not matched to a gene: 7. The CDR3 runs 15 residues. The CDR3 region is CASRKSGGDSYEQYF. The DNA for the CDR3 is TGTGCCAGCAGAAAGAGCGGGGGCGACTCCTACGAGCAGTACTTC.

This clonotype has at least ten counts. The V gene is TRBV7-7, the J gene TRBJ1-5; D not certain. The CDR3 length is 13 residues. Trimming pared 1 base from V and 10 bases from J, leaving 11 bases between. Germline lookup yields CDR1 SSHAT and CDR2 FNYEAQ (reference sequence). CDR3 sequence (DNA): TGTGCCAGCAGCTTAGGTCCGACTCGCCCCCAGCATTTT. It specifies CASSLGPTRPQHF.

The chain joins TRBV28 to TRBJ2-7, with D hard to call. V dropped 3 bases and J dropped 0 bases, with 6 bases sitting between them. Germline V lookup: CDR1 MDHEN, CDR2 SYDVKM. The CDR3 sequence is 13 residues long. This chain's CDR3 is CASSFPISYEQYF. In DNA, the CDR3 is TGTGCCAGCAGTTTTCCTATCTCCTACGAGCAGTACTTC.

This clonotype was counted only a few times. The CDR3 is CASSDGLDNEQFF. The DNA of the CDR3 is TGTGCCAGCTCAGATGGCCTAGACAATGAGCAGTTCTTC. The chain employs TRBV18 and TRBJ2-1, with D hard to call. V lost 5 bases, J lost 5 bases, and 10 bases lay in between. Per germline, CDR1 KGHSH and CDR2 LQKENI. The CDR3 is 13 amino acids.

This rearrangement joins TRBV7-2 to TRBJ2-4; D might be TRBD1 or TRBD2, each matching 6 bases. The germline CDR1 and CDR2 sequences are SGHTA and FQGNSA. The CDR3 covers 13 residues. V was trimmed by 5 bases and J by 9 bases, leaving 14 bases between them. The CDR3 reads CASSPGGQGIQYF. CDR3 in DNA: TGTGCCAGCAGCCCCGGGGGCCAGGGCATTCAGTACTTC.

Many counts were recorded for this clonotype. This chain links TRBV29-1 with TRBJ2-7; D not resolved. Germline CDR1 and CDR2: SQVTM and ANQGSEA. V shed 0 bases and J shed 4 bases, with 7 bases lying between them. The CDR3 contains 12 residues. CDR3 coding DNA: TGCAGCGTTGAAGATCGGCTATACGAGCAGTACTTC. It specifies CSVEDRLYEQYF.

This clonotype was counted many times. The rearrangement joins TRBV7-9 to TRBJ2-1, with 14 nucleotides matching TRBD2. CDR3 size: 20 residues. V shed 4 bases, J shed 0 bases, and the junction held 11 bases outside the gene matches. Per germline, CDR1 SEHNR and CDR2 FQNEAQ (reference sequence). The CDR3 loop is CASSYPGLAGATSSYNEQFF. CDR3 nucleotide sequence: TGTGCCAGCAGCTACCCGGGACTAGCGGGGGCAACGTCCTCCTACAATGAGCAGTTCTTC. Based on the CDR3 plus reference TRBV7-9 and TRBJ2-1, the full variable domain is DTGVSQNPRHKITKRGQNVTFRCDPISEHNRLYWYRQTLGQGPEFLTYFQNEAQLEKSRLLSDRFSAERPKGSFSTLEIQRTEQGDSAMYLCASSYPGLAGATSSYNEQFFGPGTRLTVL.

The V gene is TRBV12-3 or TRBV12-4, the J gene TRBJ1-5; TRBD1 matches 8 bases. The CDR3 has 18 residues. With 2 bases clipped from V and 2 bases from J, the junction kept 11 bases outside the gene matches. The CDR3 DNA sequence: TGTGCCAGCAGTTTACGTTCGGCAGGGGGCTTGCGCAATCAGCCCCAGCATTTT. Translating it yields CASSLRSAGGLRNQPQHF.

This clonotype turned up a few times. This sequence joins TRBV14 and TRBJ1-2; D is unclear. Trimming shortened V by 1 base and J by 3 bases, and 6 bases separated the two germline ends. From germline, CDR1 is SGHDN and CDR2 FVKESK. This CDR3 comprises 13 residues. This CDR3 reads CASSQVLHYGYTF. Here the CDR3 DNA reads TGTGCCAGCAGCCAAGTTTTACACTATGGCTACACCTTC.

This clonotype was detected many times. The V gene is TRBV5-6, the J gene TRBJ1-6; 9 bases map to TRBD1. The germline V gene encodes CDR1 SGHDT and CDR2 YYEEEE. CDR3 length equals 13 residues. V gave up 4 bases and J gave up 14 bases; unmatched junction bases: 7. The CDR3: CASSMGGQGSLHF. CDR3 bases: TGTGCCAGCAGCATGGGGGGACAGGGTTCCCTCCACTTT.

This clonotype was detected a few times. The chain recombines TRBV15 with TRBJ2-1; 10 bases line up with TRBD2. CDR1 is LNHNV, CDR2 YYDKDF, per germline (reference sequence). CDR3 length equals 16 residues. The trim removed 0 bases at V and 15 bases at J, leaving 14 bases unmatched. The CDR3 coding sequence is TGTGCCACCAGCAGAGATCAGGCTAGCGGGAGCGGTGAGTCGTTCTTC. Residues: CATSRDQASGSGESFF.

This clonotype was detected ten times or more. The chain combines TRBV24-1 with TRBJ1-1, with TRBD1 as a possible D gene (5 bases). CDR3 length: 15 amino acids. Germline V gives CDR1 KGHDR, CDR2 SFDVKD. Trimming shortened V by 1 base and J by 1 base, and 9 bases separated the two germline ends. In nucleotides, the CDR3 is TGTGCCACCAGTGATTTTAAGGGACCGAACACTGAAGCTTTCTTT. The encoded protein is CATSDFKGPNTEAFF.

In its sample, this clonotype was seen many times. V is TRBV7-2 and J is TRBJ2-7; 10 nucleotides align to TRBD2. The CDR3 totals 14 residues. V shed 5 bases, J shed 5 bases, and the junction held 6 bases outside the gene matches. The germline V gene has CDR1 SGHTA and CDR2 FQGNSA. CDR3 sequence (DNA): TGTGCCAGCAGCCCAGCGGGAGGGCCCCACGAGCAGTACTTC. Protein product: CASSPAGGPHEQYF.

The chain couples TRBV12-3 or TRBV12-4 to TRBJ1-2; D is undetermined. Trimming cost V 3 bases and J 4 bases, with 9 bases left between them. This CDR3 contains 13 residues. CDR3 sequence reads: CASSFSALYGYTF. The CDR3 coding sequence is TGTGCCAGCAGTTTTTCAGCCCTCTATGGCTACACCTTC.

Ten or more counts support this clonotype. This chain links TRBV4-2 with TRBJ1-4, with D perhaps matching TRBD1 (6 bases). This CDR3 comprises 14 residues. Between the trimmed V and J ends, which lost 10 bases and 3 bases, there was a span of 15 bases. The germline gives CDR1 LGHNA, CDR2 YNFKEQ. This CDR3 is CATRRGLANEKLFF. The CDR3 DNA is TGTGCCACCCGGCGGGGGCTAGCTAATGAAAAACTGTTTTTT.

This clonotype was seen at least ten times. The rearrangement joins TRBV7-6 to TRBJ2-2; 12 bases line up with TRBD2. Germline assignment: CDR1 SGHVS and CDR2 FNYEAQ. The V gene end was trimmed by 5 bases and the J gene end by 0 bases; junction bases not matched to a gene: 13. The CDR3 has 20 residues. The CDR3 DNA is TGTGCCAGCAGCCCCCGTACTCGGACTAGCGGGACGCCGAACACCGGGGAGCTGTTTTTT. This translates into CASSPRTRTSGTPNTGELFF.

This clonotype was seen only a few times. The chain employs TRBV25-1 and TRBJ1-2, with D unclear. V lost 1 base to trimming and J lost 5 bases, with 2 bases between them. The germline gives CDR1 MGHDK, CDR2 SYGVNS. This CDR3 has 11 amino acids. CDR3 residues: CASSELYGYTF. The CDR3 DNA reads as TGTGCCAGCAGTGAATTGTATGGCTACACCTTC.

This clonotype showed up many times. V usage is TRBV7-2 and J usage is TRBJ2-4; D is perhaps TRBD1 or TRBD2 (5 bases each). This CDR3 contains 15 residues. CDR1 is SGHTA and CDR2 is FQGNSA in the germline V gene. Between the trimmed V and J ends, which lost 5 bases and 8 bases, there was a span of 19 bases. The CDR3 here is CASSGGTPAGHIQYF. CDR3 in DNA: TGTGCCAGCAGCGGAGGAACACCTGCAGGGCACATTCAGTACTTC.

This clonotype showed up just a few times. The V and J genes are TRBV12-3 or TRBV12-4 and TRBJ1-1, with D possibly being TRBD1 (5 bases). The CDR3 has 12 residues. V was cut by 6 bases and J by 7 bases, with 12 bases left in between. CDR3 residues: CASRTRQSEAFF. The CDR3, as DNA: TGTGCCAGCAGGACGAGACAGAGTGAAGCTTTCTTT.

The J gene is TRBJ2-2, the V gene TRBV15, with TRBD2 identical over 10 bases. The germline gives CDR1 LNHNV, CDR2 YYDKDF (reference sequence). The CDR3 length is 16 residues. V lost 8 bases, J lost 6 bases, and 12 bases stayed unmatched. The CDR3 nucleotides are TGTGCCACCTTCCAATCGAGGCTAGCGGGAGCCGGGGAGCTGTTTTTT. Translation: CATFQSRLAGAGELFF.